Each of the 11 T cell receptor beta chains below was sequenced from the same sample in a study of cytomegalovirus exposure and HLA in healthy donors. PCR primers comprised 60 Vbeta and 13 Jbeta primers. Some clones are missing from TCRdb's copy, which holds only in-frame ones; the method was immunoSEQ multiplex PCR. The table shows about 230,000 clones, with under 90% occurring only once. The sequenced material came from PBMCs. The receptors come from a human donor in good health.

This chain connects TRBV7-2 to TRBJ2-1, with D perhaps matching TRBD2 (5 bases). Germline CDR1 and CDR2: SGHTA and FQGNSA. CDR3 length equals 15 residues. V shed 1 base and J shed 1 base, with 8 bases lying between them. This CDR3 reads CASSLDSGSYNEQFF. CDR3 nucleotides: TGTGCCAGCAGCTTAGACAGCGGTTCCTACAATGAGCAGTTCTTC.

The chain uses TRBV19 and TRBJ2-3; tentatively, D is TRBD2 (6 bases). Trimming removed 3 bases from V and 0 bases from J, with 10 bases in between. Germline values: CDR1 LNHDA, CDR2 SQIVND (reference sequence). The CDR3 has 15 residues. The chain's CDR3 is CASSIVAASTDTQYF. CDR3 sequence (DNA): TGTGCCAGTAGTATCGTAGCGGCAAGCACAGATACGCAGTATTTT.

The chain carries TRBV7-9 and TRBJ2-2; 11 bases align to TRBD1. Per germline, CDR1 SEHNR and CDR2 FQNEAQ (reference sequence). The CDR3 extends over 15 amino acids. Unmatched junction bases numbered 5, after V lost 6 bases and J lost 5 bases. The CDR3 DNA is TGTGCCAGCAGGTGGACAGGGGGCAATACCGGGGAGCTGTTTTTT. This gives the protein CASRWTGGNTGELFF.

This clone was counted only a few times. J is TRBJ2-1 and V is TRBV2, with 9 bases that match TRBD2. This CDR3 is 15 amino acids long. CDR1 and CDR2 from the germline V gene are SNHLY and FYNNEI. Losses at the gene ends were 6 bases for V and 9 bases for J; bases not matched to a gene: 12. In DNA form, the CDR3 reads TGTGCCAGCAGCGGGGAACGGACTAGCGTTTCTGAGCAGTTCTTC. This codes for CASSGERTSVSEQFF.

The sample holds a few counts of this clone. This chain joins TRBV6-5 and TRBJ1-5; no firm D call. The CDR3 is made up of 13 amino acids. Germline loops: CDR1 MNHEY, CDR2 SVGAGI. Trimming removed 7 bases from V and 7 bases from J, with 14 bases in between. The CDR3 coding sequence is TGTGCCAGCACCGGACGGCCGGGACAGCCCCAGCATTTT. This encodes CASTGRPGQPQHF.

This clone was seen only once. The chain employs TRBV2 and TRBJ2-2, with D possibly TRBD1 on 6 matching bases. Looked up from germline, CDR1 is SNHLY and CDR2 is FYNNEI. The CDR3 totals 14 residues. V was clipped by 2 bases and J by 7 bases, with 11 bases between them. CDR3 in amino acids: CASSEPQDSGELFF. CDR3 coding DNA: TGTGCCAGCAGTGAACCACAGGACAGCGGGGAGCTGTTTTTT.

V is TRBV5-8 and J is TRBJ2-5; D ambiguous. The V end was cut by 0 bases, the J end by 2 bases, with 11 bases between. There are 15 residues in the CDR3. Germline CDR1 is SGHTS and CDR2 is YDEGEE. The CDR3 here is CASSLGGLRQETQYF. The DNA for the CDR3 is TGTGCCAGCAGCTTGGGAGGCCTGAGACAAGAGACCCAGTACTTC.

The V and J genes are TRBV27 and TRBJ2-7; TRBD2 matches at 9 bases. From germline, CDR1 is MNHEY and CDR2 SMNVEV (reference sequence). J gave up 4 bases and V 2 bases, and 6 bases lay outside the gene matches. This CDR3 is built from 15 residues. CDR3 loop: CASSLKRSGRYEQYF. The CDR3 nucleotides read TGTGCCAGCAGTTTAAAAAGGAGCGGGAGGTACGAGCAGTACTTC.

The chain is built from TRBV2 and TRBJ2-1; no clear D. This CDR3 contains 16 residues. V lost 1 base to trimming and J lost 8 bases, with 18 bases between them. CDR1 SNHLY and CDR2 FYNNEI come from the germline V gene. The CDR3 DNA sequence: TGTGCCAGCAGTGAAGTATTGGCACCTCGGGTGGATGAGCAGTTCTTC. Residues: CASSEVLAPRVDEQFF.

The chain is built from TRBV7-9 and TRBJ1-3; D not resolved. Germline loops: CDR1 SEHNR, CDR2 FQNEAQ (reference sequence). The CDR3 totals 13 residues. Trimming shortened V by 11 bases and J by 4 bases, and 15 bases separated the two germline ends. Here the CDR3 reads CALMSGFGNTIYF. As DNA, the CDR3 is TGTGCCCTCATGTCGGGGTTCGGAAACACCATATATTTT. The full variable domain, rest sourced from reference TRBV7-9 and TRBJ1-3, is DTGVSQNPRHKITKRGQNVTFRCDPISEHNRLYWYRQTLGQGPEFLTYFQNEAQLEKSRLLSDRFSAERPKGSFSTLEIQRTEQGDSAMYLCALMSGFGNTIYFGEGSWLTVV.

This sequence joins TRBV2 and TRBJ1-1; 10 bases are shared with TRBD1. There are 12 residues in the CDR3. Germline CDR1 reads SNHLY; CDR2 reads FYNNEI. The V segment lost 7 bases and the J segment 9 bases; nucleotides outside the gene matches: 5. The DNA for the CDR3 is TGTGCCAGCATATGGGACAGGGGAAAAGCTTTCTTT. Translating gives CASIWDRGKAFF.